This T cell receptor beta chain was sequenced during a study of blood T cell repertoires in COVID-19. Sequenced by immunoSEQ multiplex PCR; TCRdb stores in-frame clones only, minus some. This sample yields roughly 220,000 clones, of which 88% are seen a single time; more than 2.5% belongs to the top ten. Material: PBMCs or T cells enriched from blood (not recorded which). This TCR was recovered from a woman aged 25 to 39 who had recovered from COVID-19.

The CDR3 nucleotides are TGCAGCGTTGATAACCCCGGACAGGGAATCTACGAGCAGTACTTC. Amino acids: CSVDNPGQGIYEQYF. The V call is TRBV29-1, the J call TRBJ2-7; 8 bases align to TRBD1. V was pared by 3 bases and J by 3 bases, with 10 bases of the junction left unmatched. There are 15 residues in the CDR3. Germline assignment: CDR1 SQVTM and CDR2 ANQGSEA.